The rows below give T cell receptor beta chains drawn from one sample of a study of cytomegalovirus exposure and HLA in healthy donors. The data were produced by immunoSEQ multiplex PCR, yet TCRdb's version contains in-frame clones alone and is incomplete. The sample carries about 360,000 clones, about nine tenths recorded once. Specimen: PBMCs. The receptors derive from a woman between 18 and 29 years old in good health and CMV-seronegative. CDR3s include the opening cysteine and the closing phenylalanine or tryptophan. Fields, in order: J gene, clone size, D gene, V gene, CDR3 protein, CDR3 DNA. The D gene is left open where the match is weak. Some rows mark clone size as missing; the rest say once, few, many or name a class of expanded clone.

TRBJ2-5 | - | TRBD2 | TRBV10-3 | CAISAAGAGDIQETQYF | TGTGCCATCAGTGCCGCTGGAGCGGGGGACATACAAGAGACCCAGTACTTC
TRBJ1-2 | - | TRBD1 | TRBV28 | CASSIRDRLNYGYTF | TGTGCCAGCAGTATAAGGGACAGGCTCAACTATGGCTACACCTTC
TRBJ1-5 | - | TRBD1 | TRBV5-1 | CASSAGTGGSNQPQHF | TGCGCCAGCAGCGCCGGGACAGGGGGTTCCAATCAGCCCCAGCATTTT
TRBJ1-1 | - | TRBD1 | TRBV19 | CASSPRTGLNTEAFF | TGTGCCAGTAGTCCCCGGACAGGGTTGAACACTGAAGCTTTCTTT
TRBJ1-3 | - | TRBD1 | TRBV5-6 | CASSDLTGGYTIYF | TGTGCCAGCAGCGACCTGACAGGGGGATACACCATATATTTT
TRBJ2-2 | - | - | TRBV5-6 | CASSLRGNTGELFF | TGTGCCAGCAGCTTAAGAGGAAACACCGGGGAGCTGTTTTTT
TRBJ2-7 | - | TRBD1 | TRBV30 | CAWGQASYEQYF | TGTGCCTGGGGACAGGCTTCCTACGAGCAGTACTTC
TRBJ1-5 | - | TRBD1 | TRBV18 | CASSPVFLDRDNQPQHF | TGTGCCAGCTCACCAGTATTTTTGGACAGGGATAATCAGCCCCAGCATTTT
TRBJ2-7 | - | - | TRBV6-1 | CASIGTILYEQYF | TGTGCCAGCATCGGGACAATACTCTACGAGCAGTACTTC
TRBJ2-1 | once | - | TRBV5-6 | CASSKTANEQFF | TGTGCCAGCAGTAAGACTGCCAATGAGCAGTTCTTC
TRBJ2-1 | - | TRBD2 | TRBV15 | CATSRAFATSGIHEQFF | TGTGCCACCAGCAGAGCCTTCGCGACTAGCGGGATCCATGAGCAGTTCTTC
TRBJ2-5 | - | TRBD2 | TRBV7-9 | CASSPSLASGGETQYF | TGTGCCAGCAGCCCTAGTCTGGCTAGCGGGGGAGAGACCCAGTACTTC
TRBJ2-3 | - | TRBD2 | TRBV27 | CASSSRTSGGTDTQYF | TGTGCCAGCAGTTCACGGACTAGCGGGGGTACAGATACGCAGTATTTT
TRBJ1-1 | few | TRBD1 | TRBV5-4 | CASSDKTGPLGTEAFF | TGTGCCAGCAGCGACAAGACAGGGCCCCTTGGCACTGAAGCTTTCTTT
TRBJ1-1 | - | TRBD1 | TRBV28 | CASSSGGSLKDAFF | TGTGCCAGCAGTTCAGGGGGCTCCCTGAAGGACGCTTTCTTT
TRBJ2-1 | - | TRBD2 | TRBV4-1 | CASSHPSGGRAHNEQFF | TGCGCCAGCAGCCACCCTTCGGGCGGGAGGGCCCACAATGAGCAGTTCTTC
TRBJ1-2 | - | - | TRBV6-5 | CASSSPERDNYGYTF | TGTGCCAGCAGTTCCCCCGAACGGGATAACTATGGCTACACCTTC
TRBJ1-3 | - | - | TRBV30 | CAWQGGYGNTIYF | TGTGCCTGGCAGGGAGGGTACGGAAACACCATATATTTT
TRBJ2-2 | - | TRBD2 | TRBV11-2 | CASSRGLAGGAGELFF | TGTGCCAGCAGCCGGGGACTAGCGGGAGGGGCCGGGGAGCTGTTTTTT
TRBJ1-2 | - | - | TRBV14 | CASSQDPTWGAHGYTF | TGTGCCAGCAGCCAAGACCCGACGTGGGGCGCCCATGGCTACACCTTC
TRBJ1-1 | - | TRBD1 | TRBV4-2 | CASSQSTGGKDTEAFF | TGTGCCAGCAGCCAGTCCACAGGGGGTAAGGACACTGAAGCTTTCTTT
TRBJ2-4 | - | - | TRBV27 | CASSLGSTAGRIQYF | TGTGCCAGCAGTTTAGGGTCGACGGCGGGTAGGATTCAGTACTTC
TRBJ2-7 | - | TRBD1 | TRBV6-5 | CASTSTGYNEQYF | TGTGCCAGCACCTCGACAGGGTACAACGAGCAGTACTTC